This T cell receptor (beta chain) was sequenced in a study of T-cell memory formation after mild COVID-19. The CDR3 is 13 residues long. V lost 4 bases to trimming and J lost 5 bases, with 14 bases between them. CDR1 SQVTM and CDR2 ANQGSEA come from the germline V gene. In TCRdb, the 5' RACE reads were re-called with MiXCR into one record per CDR3 protein. The sample holds approximately 260,000 distinct CDR3 sequences, around 15% seen once. This clonotype occurred a few times. Specimen: PBMCs or a T cell subset sorted from them (not recorded which). The gene calls are TRBV29-1 and TRBJ1-2, with a weak D call TRBD1 (5 bases). The sequence derives from a man between 18 and 29 years old who had mild COVID-19 (a few samples of this study predate the infection). Cell type and time point are not known. In nucleotides, the CDR3 is TGCAGCGTTGCTCCCGGGGGAATATATGGCTACACCTTC. Its protein is CSVAPGGIYGYTF.